This T cell receptor (beta chain) was retrieved from a study of early T cells in non-severe SARS-CoV-2 infection. The overall study: Chains were unpaired, as sequencing was done on bulk RNA from unsorted whole blood. Study-level results: The study's VDJdb matching favored anti-spike CD8 responses and missed private and CD4 specificities.

Individual cDNA molecules each received unique molecular identifiers attached to them. TCRdb used MiXCR to reprocess the 5' RACE reads, holding one entry per CDR3 protein. Here the sample spans 53,000 or so distinct CDR3 sequences, approximately 7.5% being singletons. This clonotype occurred many times. The antigen remains unidentified. CDR3 length: 12 amino acids. Looked up from germline, CDR1 is SQVTM and CDR2 is ANQGSEA. V shed 0 bases and J shed 1 base, with 3 bases lying between them. V gene TRBV29-1 combines with J gene TRBJ1-1; D ambiguous. The sample consisted of whole blood. The TCR was taken from an adult who was a healthcare worker with PCR-confirmed SARS-CoV-2 infection or an uninfected control (not recorded which). The CDR3: CSVEDRNTEAFF. For the CDR3, the DNA is TGCAGCGTTGAAGACCGGAACACTGAAGCTTTCTTT.